Described below is a single T cell receptor beta chain sequence and its context. CDR1 and CDR2 from the germline V gene are SGHTA and FQGNSA. The CDR3 runs 15 residues. Trimming stripped 4 bases from V and 0 bases from J, with 13 bases between. It was with 60 Vbeta and 13 Jbeta primers that the PCR ran. The repertoire was sequenced with immunoSEQ multiplex PCR; TCRdb's copy has only in-frame clones and lacks some. The table shows 150,000 to 200,000 clones, with around 62% occurring only once. These data belong to a study of cytomegalovirus exposure and HLA in healthy donors. Specimen: PBMCs. The origin of this receptor is a man aged 35 to 55 in good health and CMV-seronegative. This sequence joins TRBV7-2 and TRBJ2-7; a weak D match, TRBD2 (6 bases). The chain's CDR3 is CASSYDGGSSYEQYF. The CDR3 DNA is TGTGCCAGCAGCTACGACGGAGGGAGCTCCTACGAGCAGTACTTC. The full variable domain, its missing parts supplied by reference TRBV7-2 and TRBJ2-7, is GAGVSQSPSNKVTEKGKDVELRCDPISGHTALYWYRQSLGQGLEFLIYFQGNSAPDKSGLPSDRFSAERTGGSVSTLTIQRTQQEDSAVYLCASSYDGGSSYEQYFGPGTRLTVT.